The clone carrying this T cell receptor beta chain showed up just once. The CDR3 consists of 14 residues. Germline V gives CDR1 SGDLS, CDR2 YYNGEE. Trimming removed 2 bases from V and 9 bases from J, with 15 bases in between. Autoimmune disease history or systemic immunosuppression led to patients being barred. The data stem from a study of OX40 agonist ivuxolimab in advanced cancers. Using immunoSEQ multiplex PCR, the repertoire was profiled, and TCRdb retains in-frame clones only, with some absent. In the table there are tens of thousands of clones, about 86% of which are singletons. The source material was CD4+ or CD8+ T cells sorted from blood, sampled in a trial of the OX40 agonist ivuxolimab. The chain joins TRBV9 to TRBJ1-5, with D possibly being TRBD1 (5 bases). This receptor was identified in an adult with an advanced solid tumor such as melanoma, head and neck, liver or kidney cancer. The CDR3 reads CASSVSPLGPPQHF. Here the CDR3 DNA reads TGTGCCAGCAGCGTCTCTCCATTGGGGCCGCCCCAGCATTTT.